These 5 T cell receptor beta chains were all obtained from the same sample, sequenced in a study of T-cell reconstitution after alpha-beta-depleted transplantation in children. Unique molecular identifiers were built into the TCRbeta library. TCRdb itself ran the PCR reads through MiXCR, one entry per CDR3 protein. The sample yields under 400,000 distinct CDR3 sequences, 20% to 30% seen once. The material was PBMCs, mostly from graft donor cells, obtained 180 days after TCRalphabeta/CD19-depleted stem cell transplant. These receptors were obtained from a male patient aged 10 to 17 who had a stem cell transplant for acute lymphoblastic leukemia, so the T cells may come from the graft donor.

The rearrangement uses TRBV5-1 and TRBJ2-5; weak D call: TRBD1 (6 bases). CDR3 size: 15 residues. Germline V gene sequence: CDR1 SGHRS, CDR2 YFSETQ. V was cut by 0 bases and J by 1 base, with 10 bases left in between. CDR3 loop: CASSLAGAFQETQYF. The CDR3 DNA sequence: TGCGCCAGCAGCTTGGCAGGGGCCTTCCAAGAGACCCAGTACTTC.

The chain recombines TRBV10-3 with TRBJ1-4, with D unresolved. With 6 bases removed from V and 7 bases from J, the gap between germline ends came to 9 bases. From germline, CDR1 is ENHRY and CDR2 SYGVKD. CDR3 length: 12 residues. The CDR3 here is CAISASGEKLFF. The CDR3 coding sequence is TGTGCCATCAGCGCTTCAGGTGAAAAACTGTTTTTT.

This clonotype has at least ten counts. The chain has TRBV7-6 and TRBJ2-3, with 10 bases fitting TRBD2. Trimming at V came to 5 bases and at J to 0 bases, leaving 5 bases not matched to a gene. Per the germline V gene, CDR1 is SGHVS and CDR2 is FNYEAQ. The CDR3 is 16 amino acids. CDR3: CASSTGLAASTDTQYF. The CDR3 DNA is TGTGCCAGCAGCACCGGACTAGCGGCTAGCACAGATACGCAGTATTTT.

This clonotype has a count of ten or more. The V call is TRBV7-9, the J call TRBJ2-3, with D hard to call. The germline V and J ends were trimmed by 1 base and 13 bases, with 9 bases remaining between them. This CDR3 is built from 11 residues. Germline CDR1 SEHNR, CDR2 FQNEAQ (reference sequence). The chain's CDR3 is CASSLEPAKYF. The CDR3 DNA sequence: TGTGCCAGCAGCTTAGAGCCGGCGAAGTATTTT. Looking up the rest from reference TRBV7-9 and TRBJ2-3 gives the full variable domain: DTGVSQNPRHKITKRGQNVTFRCDPISEHNRLYWYRQTLGQGPEFLTYFQNEAQLEKSRLLSDRFSAERPKGSFSTLEIQRTEQGDSAMYLCASSLEPAKYFGPGTRLTVL.

This clonotype turned up a few times. The rearrangement uses TRBV18 and TRBJ1-5; D is undetermined. With 2 bases removed from V and 3 bases from J, the gap between germline ends came to 8 bases. This CDR3 has 14 residues. The germline CDR1 and CDR2 sequences are KGHSH and LQKENI. The CDR3: CASSPDGLNQPQHF. CDR3 in DNA: TGTGCCAGCTCACCAGATGGGCTCAATCAGCCCCAGCATTTT.